This T cell receptor (beta chain) was sequenced during a study of beta chain features in type 1 diabetes. This clone was seen only a few times. Its target is unknown. The isolated RNA, all of it, was reverse transcribed, so expressed TCRB transcripts were what got sequenced. Clones were read by immunoSEQ multiplex PCR, and TCRdb kept only the in-frame ones, dropping some. Among roughly 230,000 clones listed, 11% were seen once. This CDR3 spans 13 amino acids. V lost 6 bases and J lost 4, with 12 bases in between. The germline CDR1 and CDR2 sequences are MGHDK and SYGVNS. Study-wide findings and caveats: Patients showed naive, central memory and Treg TCRB repertoires that appeared more similar than those of healthy donors. All four CD4+ subsets from Type 1 diabetes patients carried moderately but significantly shorter TCRB CDR3s.

This sequence was found in a man younger than 40 with type 1 diabetes. V usage is TRBV25-1 and J usage is TRBJ1-1, with TRBD1 as a possible D gene (5 bases). The sequenced sample consisted of naive CD4+ T cells from blood. The CDR3 sequence: CASSESGGTEAFF. The CDR3 nucleotides read TGTGCCAGCAGCGAGTCGGGGGGCACTGAAGCTTTCTTT.